This entry lists 13 T cell receptor beta chains sequenced from one sample in a study of blood T cell repertoires in COVID-19. Generated by immunoSEQ multiplex PCR, the TCRdb table keeps only in-frame clones and is missing some. The sample has about 250,000 clones; roughly 85% are singletons. Sequenced: PBMCs or T cells enriched from blood (not recorded which). The receptors stem from a woman in her forties or fifties with acute COVID-19.

This clone has only one observation. This chain joins TRBV30 and TRBJ2-3; the match to TRBD2 covers 8 bases. Germline V CDR1 and CDR2: GTSNPN, SVGIG (reference sequence). This CDR3 is 15 amino acids long. The V segment lost 3 bases and the J segment 6 bases; nucleotides outside the gene matches: 11. DNA of the CDR3: TGTGCCTGGAGCAAGGGCGGGGGGAGAGGGGATACGCAGTATTTT. This encodes CAWSKGGGRGDTQYF.

CDR3 in amino acids: CAYPGQGLFNYGYTF. In DNA form, the CDR3 reads TGTGCCTACCCGGGACAGGGACTATTTAACTATGGCTACACCTTC. V usage is TRBV30 and J usage is TRBJ1-2; 9 bases map to TRBD1. Losses at the gene ends were 7 bases for V and 1 base for J; bases not matched to a gene: 10. The CDR3 sequence is 15 residues long. Germline loops: CDR1 GTSNPN, CDR2 SVGIG (reference sequence).

The chain is built from TRBV6-2 or TRBV6-3 and TRBJ2-3, with 14 positions matching TRBD2. The CDR3 has 18 residues. The germline V gene has CDR1 MNHEY and CDR2 SVGEGT. V was pared by 5 bases and J by 8 bases, with 15 bases of the junction left unmatched. The CDR3 is CASSLPGTSGGRRGTQYF. The CDR3 DNA sequence: TGTGCCAGCAGTCTCCCCGGGACTAGCGGGGGTAGGAGGGGTACGCAGTATTTT.

The rearrangement joins TRBV30 to TRBJ1-2; D unclear. CDR3 length: 16 amino acids. CDR1 is GTSNPN, CDR2 SVGIG, per germline (reference sequence). The V end was cut by 2 bases, the J end by 1 base, with 17 bases between. In DNA, the CDR3 is TGTGCCTGGAGTAGCCGGGCCATCGAGGGTAACTATGGCTACACCTTC. It specifies CAWSSRAIEGNYGYTF. The complete variable domain, with remaining parts taken from reference TRBV30 and TRBJ1-2, reads SQTIHQWPATLVQPVGSPLSLECTVEGTSNPNLYWYRQAAGRGLQLLFYSVGIGQISSEVPQNLSASRPQDRQFILSSKKLLLSDSGFYLCAWSSRAIEGNYGYTFGSGTRLTVV.

The chain has TRBV4-1 and TRBJ2-3, with D possibly matching TRBD2 (5 bases). The CDR3 runs to 15 residues. V was cut by 5 bases and J by 2 bases, with 14 bases left in between. Germline V CDR1 and CDR2: MGHRA, YSYEKL. The CDR3 nucleotides read TGCGCCAGCAGCGGTAACCCGGGAACCACAGATACGCAGTATTTT. Its protein product is CASSGNPGTTDTQYF.

CDR3 coding DNA: TGTGCCTCTACAGGGACGGGCTATGGCTACACCTTC. As protein: CASTGTGYGYTF. The V call is TRBV30, the J call TRBJ1-2, with D possibly TRBD1 on 6 matching bases. V was pared by 7 bases and J by 4 bases, with 13 bases between. The CDR3 is 12 residues long. Germline CDR1 GTSNPN, CDR2 SVGIG (reference sequence).

The chain has TRBV7-2 and TRBJ1-4, with D possibly matching TRBD1 (5 bases). Germline assignment: CDR1 SGHTA and CDR2 FQGNSA. V was shortened by 8 bases and J by 7 bases, with 20 bases between the two germline ends. The CDR3 length is 15 residues. The CDR3 region is CASAHSRGRSEKLFF. The CDR3, as DNA: TGTGCCAGCGCCCATAGTCGGGGGAGGAGTGAAAAACTGTTTTTT.

The gene calls are TRBV28 and TRBJ1-5; D not resolved. The CDR3 consists of 16 residues. V was trimmed by 3 bases and J by 5 bases, leaving 17 bases between them. Germline V CDR1 and CDR2: MDHEN, SYDVKM. The DNA for the CDR3 is TGTGCCAGCAGTTTGGTGTCGTCGGGGTTCCATCAGCCCCAGCATTTT. Translated: CASSLVSSGFHQPQHF.

The sample holds one count of this clone. The CDR3 spells CASSLIAGAYNEQFF. The CDR3 nucleotides read TGTGCCAGCAGCTTAATAGCGGGGGCCTACAATGAGCAGTTCTTC. The V and J genes are TRBV7-3 and TRBJ2-1; TRBD2 aligns across 9 bases. Looked up from germline, CDR1 is SGHTA and CDR2 is FQGTGA. Unmatched junction bases numbered 0, after V lost 1 base and J lost 2 bases. This CDR3 contains 15 residues.

The chain employs TRBV15 and TRBJ1-4; D call uncertain. The CDR3 runs to 15 residues. Germline CDR1 and CDR2: LNHNV and YYDKDF (reference sequence). Trimming pared 1 base from V and 5 bases from J, leaving 11 bases between. In DNA form, the CDR3 reads TGTGCCACCAGCAGAGCGGGGTATGAAAATGAAAAACTGTTTTTT. It specifies CATSRAGYENEKLFF.

Comment on this clone: The sample contains more than one DNA sequence encoding this CDR3. The CDR3 spells CASSIVPGNTEAFF. In nucleotides, the CDR3 is TGTGCCAGTAGTATAGTTCCAGGGAACACTGAAGCTTTCTTT. This sequence joins TRBV19 and TRBJ1-1; D uncertain. Germline CDR1 LNHDA, CDR2 SQIVND (reference sequence). The CDR3 covers 14 residues. The V end lost 1 base, the J end lost 1 base, and 7 bases lay between the germline ends.

The chain employs TRBV5-4 and TRBJ2-7, with a tentative D call TRBD1 (5 bases). From germline, CDR1 is SGHNT and CDR2 YYREEE (reference sequence). The CDR3 contains 15 residues. V dropped 4 bases and J dropped 3 bases, with 17 bases sitting between them. The chain's CDR3 is CASSQKDKGYYEQYF. DNA of the CDR3: TGTGCCAGCAGCCAAAAAGACAAGGGGTACTACGAGCAGTACTTC.

The chain is built from TRBV3-1 (or the pseudogene TRBV3-2) and TRBJ1-2; D ambiguous. Germline lookup yields CDR1 LGHDT and CDR2 YNNKEL (reference sequence). V shed 0 bases and J shed 3 bases, with 11 bases lying between them. The CDR3 has 15 residues. This chain's CDR3 is CASSQEFVADYGYTF. The DNA for the CDR3 is TGTGCCAGCAGCCAAGAATTCGTTGCAGACTATGGCTACACCTTC.